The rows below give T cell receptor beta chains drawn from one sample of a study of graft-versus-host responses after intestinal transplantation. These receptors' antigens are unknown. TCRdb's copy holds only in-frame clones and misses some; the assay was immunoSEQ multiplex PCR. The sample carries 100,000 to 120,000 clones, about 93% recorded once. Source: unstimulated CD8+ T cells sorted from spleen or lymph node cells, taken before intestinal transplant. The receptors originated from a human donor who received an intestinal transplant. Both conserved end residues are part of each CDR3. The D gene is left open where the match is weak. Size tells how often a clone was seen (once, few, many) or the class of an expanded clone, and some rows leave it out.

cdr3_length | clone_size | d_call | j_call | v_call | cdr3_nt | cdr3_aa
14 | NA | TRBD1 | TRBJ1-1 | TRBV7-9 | TGTGCCAGCAGCTTGGGACAGGTTAACACTGAAGCTTTCTTT | CASSLGQVNTEAFF
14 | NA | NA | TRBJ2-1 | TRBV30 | TGTGCCTGGATGCGGAGGGAGGATTACAATGAGCAGTTCTTC | CAWMRREDYNEQFF
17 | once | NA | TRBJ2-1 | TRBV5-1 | TGCGCCAGCAGCATCCCCTCACGGGACCCCCGGACCGTTGTGCAGTTCTTC | CASSIPSRDPRTVVQFF
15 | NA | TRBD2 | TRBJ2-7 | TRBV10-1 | TGCGCCAGCAGTGAGGCGGCGGGAGAATCCTACGAGCAGTACTTC | CASSEAAGESYEQYF
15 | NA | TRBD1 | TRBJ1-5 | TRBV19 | TGTGCCAGTAGCCTGAACAGGGGTAGCAATCAGCCCCAGCATTTT | CASSLNRGSNQPQHF
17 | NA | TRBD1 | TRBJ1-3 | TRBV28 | TGTGCCAGCAGTCCCGGACAGGGGGGAGGGTATGGAAACACCATATATTTT | CASSPGQGGGYGNTIYF
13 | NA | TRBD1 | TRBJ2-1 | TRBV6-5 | TGTGCCAGCAGTTGGACAGGGCGGAATGAGCAGTTCTTC | CASSWTGRNEQFF
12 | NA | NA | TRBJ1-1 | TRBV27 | TGTGCCAGCAGTTGGCTCGGGGGTAGAGCTTTCTTT | CASSWLGGRAFF
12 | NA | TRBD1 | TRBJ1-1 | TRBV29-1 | TGCAGCGCTGGGACAGCGAACACTGAAGCTTTCTTT | CSAGTANTEAFF
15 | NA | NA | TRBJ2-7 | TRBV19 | TGTGCCAGTAGTTGGGGCTCAGCAAGCAACTACGAGCAGTACTTC | CASSWGSASNYEQYF
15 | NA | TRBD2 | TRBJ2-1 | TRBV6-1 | TGTGCCAGCACCGGAGGGACTACCCCCTACAATGAGCAGTTCTTC | CASTGGTTPYNEQFF
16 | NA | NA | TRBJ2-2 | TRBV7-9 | TGTGCCAGCAGCCACCCAGGGGGGCATGTCTCCGGGGAGCTGTTTTTT | CASSHPGGHVSGELFF
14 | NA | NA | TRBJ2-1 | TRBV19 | TGTGCCAGTAGTCACGGGGGACCCTACAATGAGCAGTTCTTC | CASSHGGPYNEQFF
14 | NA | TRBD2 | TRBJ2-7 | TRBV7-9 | TGTGCCAGCAGTGGCGGGAGGGCTGGGTACGAGCAGTACTTC | CASSGGRAGYEQYF
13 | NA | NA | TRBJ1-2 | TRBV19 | TGTGCCAGTAGTTCTCAGGGGCGGGGTGGCTACACCTTC | CASSSQGRGGYTF
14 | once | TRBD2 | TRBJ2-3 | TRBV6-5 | TGTGCCAGCAGTTACATAGCGGGTACAGATACGCAGTATTTT | CASSYIAGTDTQYF
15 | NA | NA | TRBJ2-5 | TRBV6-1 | TGTGCCAGCAGTGTTCGGATCTTCGAAGGGGAGACCCAGTACTTC | CASSVRIFEGETQYF
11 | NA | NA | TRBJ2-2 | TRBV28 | TGTGCCAGCTTGCAAGGGGGGGAGCTGTTTTTT | CASLQGGELFF
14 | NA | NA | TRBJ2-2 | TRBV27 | TGTGCCAGCAGAGCCGGGACCTACACCGGGGAGCTGTTTTTT | CASRAGTYTGELFF
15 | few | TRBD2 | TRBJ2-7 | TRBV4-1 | TGCGCCAGCAGCCTGGGACTAGCAAATGCCTACGAGCAGTACTTC | CASSLGLANAYEQYF
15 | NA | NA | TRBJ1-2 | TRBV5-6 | TGTGCCAGCAGCTTGGGTGTGGACCTAGGCTATGGCTACACCTTC | CASSLGVDLGYGYTF
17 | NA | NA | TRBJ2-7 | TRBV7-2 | TGTGCCAGCAGCTTAGAGGGGGTAGGGCAGGGGGAGGACGAGCAGTACTTC | CASSLEGVGQGEDEQYF
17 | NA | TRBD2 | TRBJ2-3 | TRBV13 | TGTGCCAGCAGCTTAGTCTCTAGCGGGCCCTACACAGATACGCAGTATTTT | CASSLVSSGPYTDTQYF
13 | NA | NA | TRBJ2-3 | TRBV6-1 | TGTGCCAGCAGGGTAGGGGGCACAGATACGCAGTATTTT | CASRVGGTDTQYF
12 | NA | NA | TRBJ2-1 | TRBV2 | TGTGCCAGCAGCTTGACTTGGGATGAGCAGTTCTTC | CASSLTWDEQFF
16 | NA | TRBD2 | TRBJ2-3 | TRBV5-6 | TGTGCCAGCAGCGGCCCTGGGACTAGCGGCACAGATACGCAGTATTTT | CASSGPGTSGTDTQYF
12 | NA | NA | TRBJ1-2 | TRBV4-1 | TGCGCCAGCAGCCAAGCAGGGGATGGCTACACCTTC | CASSQAGDGYTF
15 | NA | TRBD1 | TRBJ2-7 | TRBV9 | TGTGCCAGCAGCCCCCGGACAGGCCTCTCATACGAGCAGTACTTC | CASSPRTGLSYEQYF
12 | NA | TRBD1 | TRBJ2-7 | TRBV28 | TGTGCCAGCTTCAGGGGGACCTACGAGCAGTACTTC | CASFRGTYEQYF
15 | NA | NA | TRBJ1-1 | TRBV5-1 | TGCGCCAGCAGTCTCAAGTACCGACAGAACACTGAAGCTTTCTTT | CASSLKYRQNTEAFF
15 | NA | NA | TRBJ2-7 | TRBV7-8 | TGTGCCAGCAGCTTCCTAGAGGTGCAAGGCTACGAGCAGTACTTC | CASSFLEVQGYEQYF
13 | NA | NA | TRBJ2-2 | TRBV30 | TGTGCCTGGGGGGGTGGGGGCACCGGGGAGCTGTTTTTT | CAWGGGGTGELFF
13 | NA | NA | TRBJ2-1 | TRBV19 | TGTGCCAGTAGCCACCTAGAGGACAATGAGCAGTTCTTC | CASSHLEDNEQFF
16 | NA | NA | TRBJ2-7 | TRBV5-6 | TGTGCCAGCAGCTTGTCGTCGGCGGGGAACTTATACGAGCAGTACTTC | CASSLSSAGNLYEQYF
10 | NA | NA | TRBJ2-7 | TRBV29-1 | TGCAGCGTTCAGGGCTACGAGCAGTACTTC | CSVQGYEQYF
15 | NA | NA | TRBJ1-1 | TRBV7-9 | TGTGCCAGCAGCTCAACCCCACAGGGCCGGCCTGAAGCTTTCTTT | CASSSTPQGRPEAFF
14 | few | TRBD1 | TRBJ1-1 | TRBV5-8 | TGTGCCAGCAGCTTTGGGACAGCAACCACTGAAGCTTTCTTT | CASSFGTATTEAFF
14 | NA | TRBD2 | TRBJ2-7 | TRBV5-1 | TGCGCCAGCAGCCCCGGGACTAGCGGGACCGAGCAGTACTTC | CASSPGTSGTEQYF
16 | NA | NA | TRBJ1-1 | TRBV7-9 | TGTGCCAGCAGATTCCCCGGGACGGGCATGAACACTGAAGCTTTCTTT | CASRFPGTGMNTEAFF
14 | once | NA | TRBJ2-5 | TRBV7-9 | TGTGCCAGCAGCTTGCAGGGGGAGGAGGAGACCCAGTACTTC | CASSLQGEEETQYF
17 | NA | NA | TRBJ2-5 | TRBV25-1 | TGTGCCAGCAGTGACGTTTCCCTCGGGGTAGGACAAGAGACCCAGTACTTC | CASSDVSLGVGQETQYF
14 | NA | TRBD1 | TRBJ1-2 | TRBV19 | TGTGCCAGTAGTCCGGACAGGGCCGTGCATGGCTACACCTTC | CASSPDRAVHGYTF
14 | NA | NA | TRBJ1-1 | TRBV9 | TGTGCCAGCAGCGTTGGGCAAAACCCTGTGGCAGCTTTCTTT | CASSVGQNPVAAFF
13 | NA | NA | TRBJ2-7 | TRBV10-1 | TGCGCCAGCAGTGAGGTGCGGAGCTACGAGCAGTACTTC | CASSEVRSYEQYF
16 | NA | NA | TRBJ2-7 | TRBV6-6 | TGTGCCAGCAGTTACTCCGGGGCAAGCGCGGACTACGAGCAGTACTTC | CASSYSGASADYEQYF
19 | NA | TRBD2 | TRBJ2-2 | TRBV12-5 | TGTGCTAGTGGTTTCCTCATAGCTAGCGGGCCGACGAACACCGGGGAGCTGTTTTTT | CASGFLIASGPTNTGELFF
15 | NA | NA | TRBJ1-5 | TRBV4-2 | TGTGCCAGCAGCCAAGGGCCCGGGGGCTATCAGCCCCAGCATTTT | CASSQGPGGYQPQHF
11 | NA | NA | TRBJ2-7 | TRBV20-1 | TGCAGTGCTGGACTAACCTACGAGCAGTACTTC | CSAGLTYEQYF
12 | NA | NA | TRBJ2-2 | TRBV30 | TGTGCCTGGACGGCTTTCACCGGGGAGCTGTTTTTT | CAWTAFTGELFF
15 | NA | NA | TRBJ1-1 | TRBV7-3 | TGTGCCAGCAGCTTAAGTGGCCAGGTGAACACTGAAGCTTTCTTT | CASSLSGQVNTEAFF
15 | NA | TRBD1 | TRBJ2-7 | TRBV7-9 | TGTGCCAGCAGCTCGCCGGGACAGGGGGTTTACGAGCAGTACTTC | CASSSPGQGVYEQYF
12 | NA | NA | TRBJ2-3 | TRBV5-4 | TGTGCCAGCAGCTCGGACGATGATACGCAGTATTTT | CASSSDDDTQYF
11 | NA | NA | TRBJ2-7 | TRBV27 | TGTGCCAGCAGTTTGGGAGGAGAGCAGTACTTC | CASSLGGEQYF
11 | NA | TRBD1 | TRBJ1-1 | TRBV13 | TGTGCCAGCAGCTTAAACAGGGGAGCTTTCTTT | CASSLNRGAFF